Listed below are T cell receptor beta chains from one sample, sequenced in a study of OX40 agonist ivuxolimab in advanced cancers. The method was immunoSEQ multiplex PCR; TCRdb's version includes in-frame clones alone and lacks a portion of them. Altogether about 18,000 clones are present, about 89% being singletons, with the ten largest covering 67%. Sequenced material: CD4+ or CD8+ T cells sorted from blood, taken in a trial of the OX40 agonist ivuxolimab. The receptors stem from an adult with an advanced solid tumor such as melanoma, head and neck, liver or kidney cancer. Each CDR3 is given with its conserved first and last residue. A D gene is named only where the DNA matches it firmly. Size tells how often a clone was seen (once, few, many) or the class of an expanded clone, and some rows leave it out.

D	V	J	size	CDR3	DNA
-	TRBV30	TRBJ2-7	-	CAWSTGNEQYF	TGTGCCTGGAGTACAGGGAATGAGCAGTACTTC
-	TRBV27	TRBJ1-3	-	CASSLSAAQNTIYF	TGTGCCAGCAGTTTATCCGCGGCCCAAAACACCATATATTTT
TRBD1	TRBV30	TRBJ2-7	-	CAWSVLDRGTYEQYF	TGTGCCTGGAGTGTGTTGGACAGGGGTACCTACGAGCAGTACTTC
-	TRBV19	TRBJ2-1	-	CASSISGPLSYNEQFF	TGTGCCAGTAGTATTTCAGGGCCGCTCTCCTACAATGAGCAGTTCTTC
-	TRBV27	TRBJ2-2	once	CASSPMQTNTGELFF	TGTGCCAGCAGCCCCATGCAGACGAACACCGGGGAGCTGTTTTTT
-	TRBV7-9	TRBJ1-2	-	CASSLQGLYGYTF	TGTGCCAGCAGCTTACAGGGCCTCTATGGCTACACCTTC
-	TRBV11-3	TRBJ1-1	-	CASSDRYGANTEAFF	TGTGCCAGCAGCGATCGTTACGGGGCGAACACTGAAGCTTTCTTT
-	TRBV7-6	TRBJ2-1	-	CASSPDSSYNEQFF	TGTGCCAGCAGCCCGGACAGCTCCTACAATGAGCAGTTCTTC
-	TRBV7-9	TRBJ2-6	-	CASSLAVSNSGANVLTF	TGTGCCAGCAGCTTAGCCGTTAGCAACTCTGGGGCCAACGTCCTGACTTTC
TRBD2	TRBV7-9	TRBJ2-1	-	CASSLVETSGPRQFF	TGTGCCAGCAGCTTAGTAGAGACTAGCGGTCCGAGGCAGTTCTTC
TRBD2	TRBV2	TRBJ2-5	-	CASSELTSEGQYF	TGTGCCAGCAGTGAATTGACTAGCGAGGGGCAGTACTTC
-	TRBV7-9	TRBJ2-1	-	CASSVFTGTYNEQFF	TGTGCCAGCAGTGTCTTCACTGGGACCTACAATGAGCAGTTCTTC
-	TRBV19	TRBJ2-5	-	CASTRGETQYF	TGTGCCAGTACGAGAGGCGAGACCCAGTACTTC
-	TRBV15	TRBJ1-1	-	CATSRDRMNTEAFF	TGTGCCACCAGCAGAGATCGTATGAACACTGAAGCTTTCTTT
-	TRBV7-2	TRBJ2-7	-	CASSLGTPYEQYF	TGTGCCAGCAGCTTAGGGACACCCTACGAGCAGTACTTC
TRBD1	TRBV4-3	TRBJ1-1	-	CASSLNRGAEAFF	TGCGCCAGCAGCCTCAACAGGGGGGCTGAAGCTTTCTTT
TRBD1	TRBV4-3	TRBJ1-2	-	CASSQDREGADGYTF	TGCGCCAGCAGCCAAGATCGGGAGGGGGCAGATGGCTACACCTTC
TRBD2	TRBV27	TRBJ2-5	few	CASSLAGVRTETQYF	TGTGCCAGCAGTTTAGCGGGAGTTAGGACGGAGACCCAGTACTTC
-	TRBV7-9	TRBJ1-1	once	CASSLSPEAFF	TGTGCCAGCAGCTTATCTCCTGAAGCTTTCTTT
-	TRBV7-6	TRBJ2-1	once	CASSLAPAQGYNEQFF	TGTGCCAGCAGCTTAGCCCCGGCCCAGGGGTACAATGAGCAGTTCTTC
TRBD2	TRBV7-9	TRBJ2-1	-	CASSLEAGGPGNEQFF	TGTGCCAGCAGCTTAGAAGCGGGAGGGCCGGGGAATGAGCAGTTCTTC
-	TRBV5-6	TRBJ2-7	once	CASSPTAYPYEQYF	TGTGCCAGCAGCCCGACAGCGTATCCCTACGAGCAGTACTTC
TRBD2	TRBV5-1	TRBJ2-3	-	CASRPGTSGTDTQYF	TGCGCCAGCAGACCCGGGACTAGCGGCACAGATACGCAGTATTTT
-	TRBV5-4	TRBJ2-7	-	CASSLRGTPYEQYF	TGTGCCAGCAGCTTACGGGGGACCCCCTACGAGCAGTACTTC
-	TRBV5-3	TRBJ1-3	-	CARSRELISGNTIYF	TGTGCCAGAAGCAGGGAGCTGATCTCTGGAAACACCATATATTTT
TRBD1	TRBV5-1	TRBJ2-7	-	CASSSPNRTGGFYEQYF	TGCGCCAGCAGCTCCCCTAACCGGACAGGGGGTTTCTACGAGCAGTACTTC
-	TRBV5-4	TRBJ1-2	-	CASSPEGLQNGYTF	TGTGCCAGCAGCCCGGAAGGACTCCAAAACGGGTACACCTTC
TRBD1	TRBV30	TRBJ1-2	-	CAWSFMDRDGYTF	TGTGCCTGGAGTTTCATGGACAGGGATGGCTACACCTTC
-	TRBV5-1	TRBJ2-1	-	CASSLNQAEQFF	TGCGCCAGCAGCTTGAATCAAGCCGAGCAGTTCTTC
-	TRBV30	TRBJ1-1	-	CAWSRSYTEAFF	TGTGCCTGGAGTCGCAGTTACACTGAAGCTTTCTTT
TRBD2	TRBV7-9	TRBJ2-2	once	CASSPRGGNTGELFF	TGTGCCAGCAGCCCGCGGGGGGGGAACACCGGGGAGCTGTTTTTT
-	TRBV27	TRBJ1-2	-	CASSLTLNYGYTF	TGTGCCAGCAGCCTGACATTAAACTATGGCTACACCTTC
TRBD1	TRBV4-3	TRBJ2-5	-	CASSPSTWGQGLKTQYF	TGCGCCAGCAGCCCCTCAACCTGGGGACAGGGTTTAAAGACCCAGTACTTC
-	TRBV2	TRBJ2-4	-	CASSGGWAFLAKNIQYF	TGTGCCAGCAGTGGGGGATGGGCCTTTCTAGCCAAAAACATTCAGTACTTC
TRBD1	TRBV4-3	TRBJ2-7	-	CASSQDRQGMYEQYF	TGCGCCAGCAGCCAAGACCGACAGGGGATGTACGAGCAGTACTTC
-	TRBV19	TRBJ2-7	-	CASSPSGRTYEQYF	TGTGCCAGTAGTCCCTCAGGGAGAACCTACGAGCAGTACTTC
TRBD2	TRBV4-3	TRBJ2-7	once	CASSQDQASGGYEQYF	TGCGCCAGCAGCCAAGATCAGGCTAGCGGGGGCTACGAGCAGTACTTC
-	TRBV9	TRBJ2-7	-	CASSVNSYRDHEQYF	TGTGCCAGCAGCGTAAATTCTTACAGGGACCACGAGCAGTACTTC
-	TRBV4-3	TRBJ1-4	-	CASSQDTVATNEKLFF	TGCGCCAGCAGCCAAGATACGGTTGCAACTAATGAAAAACTGTTTTTT
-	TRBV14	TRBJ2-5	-	CARGEVPPHWTQYF	TGTGCCAGGGGGGAGGTGCCCCCCCATTGGACCCAGTACTTC
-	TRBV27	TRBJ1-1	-	CASSLTPLLNTEAFF	TGTGCCAGCAGTTTAACCCCCCTTCTGAACACTGAAGCTTTCTTT
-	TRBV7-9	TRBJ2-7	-	CASSKQESYEQYF	TGTGCCAGCAGCAAACAGGAGTCCTACGAGCAGTACTTC
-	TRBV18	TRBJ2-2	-	CASSPGGGFNTGELFF	TGTGCCAGCTCCCCCGGCGGGGGCTTTAACACCGGGGAGCTGTTTTTT
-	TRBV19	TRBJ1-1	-	CASSAWAGLSTEAFF	TGTGCCAGTAGCGCCTGGGCGGGACTGAGCACTGAAGCTTTCTTT
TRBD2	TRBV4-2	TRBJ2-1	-	CASSQGLAGGLEQFF	TGTGCCAGCAGCCAAGGGTTAGCGGGAGGGCTTGAGCAGTTCTTC
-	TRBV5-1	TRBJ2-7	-	CASSEGPPYEQYF	TGCGCCAGCAGCGAAGGACCTCCGTACGAGCAGTACTTC
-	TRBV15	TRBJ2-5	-	CATSRTSQETQYF	TGTGCCACCAGCAGAACTTCCCAAGAGACCCAGTACTTC
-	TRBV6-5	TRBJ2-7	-	CASSYSSNYEQYF	TGTGCCAGCAGTTACTCATCAAACTACGAGCAGTACTTC
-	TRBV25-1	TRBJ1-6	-	CASSETASSYNSPLHF	TGTGCCAGCAGTGAAACAGCAAGCTCCTATAATTCACCCCTCCACTTT
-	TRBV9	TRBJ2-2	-	CASSPLNTGELFF	TGTGCCAGCAGCCCCTTGAACACCGGGGAGCTGTTTTTT
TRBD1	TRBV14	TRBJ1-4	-	CASSQDRAYRGAEKLFF	TGTGCCAGCAGCCAAGATCGGGCCTACAGGGGTGCTGAAAAACTGTTTTTT
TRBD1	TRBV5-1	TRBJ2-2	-	CASRPGTGTAVLAGELFF	TGCGCCAGCAGACCCGGGACAGGGACGGCGGTTCTAGCCGGGGAGCTGTTTTTT
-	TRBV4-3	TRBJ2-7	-	CASSQDWDGRDEQYF	TGCGCCAGCAGCCAAGATTGGGACGGAAGGGACGAGCAGTACTTC
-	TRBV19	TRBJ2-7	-	CASSIASSYEQYF	TGTGCCAGTAGTATAGCGAGCTCCTACGAGCAGTACTTC
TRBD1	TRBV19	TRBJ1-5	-	CASSQDRERSSNQPQHF	TGTGCCAGTAGTCAGGACAGGGAAAGAAGTAGCAATCAGCCCCAGCATTTT
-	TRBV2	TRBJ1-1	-	CASGPIAEAFF	TGTGCCAGCGGCCCTATAGCTGAAGCTTTCTTT
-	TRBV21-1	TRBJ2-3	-	CASSESRGKTGVVADTQYF	TGTGCCAGCAGCGAAAGCAGGGGGAAGACAGGGGTTGTCGCAGATACGCAGTATTTT